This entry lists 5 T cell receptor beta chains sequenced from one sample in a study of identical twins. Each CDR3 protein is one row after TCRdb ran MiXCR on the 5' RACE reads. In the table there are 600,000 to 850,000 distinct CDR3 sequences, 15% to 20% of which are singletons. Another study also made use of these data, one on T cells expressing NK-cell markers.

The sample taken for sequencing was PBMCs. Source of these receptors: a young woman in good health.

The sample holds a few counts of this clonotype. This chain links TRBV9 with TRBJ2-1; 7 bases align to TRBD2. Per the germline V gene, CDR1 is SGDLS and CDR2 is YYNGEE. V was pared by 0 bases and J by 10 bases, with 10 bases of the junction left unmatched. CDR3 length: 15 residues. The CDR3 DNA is TGTGCCAGCAGCGTAGGTCATGTTGGGAGGGGCGAGCAGTTCTTC. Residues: CASSVGHVGRGEQFF.

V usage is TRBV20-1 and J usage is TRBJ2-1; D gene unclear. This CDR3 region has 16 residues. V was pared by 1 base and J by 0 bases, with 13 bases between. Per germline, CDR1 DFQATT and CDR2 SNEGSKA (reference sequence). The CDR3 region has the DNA TGCAGTGCTAGAGGTTATTGGCGGAGCTCCTACAATGAGCAGTTCTTC. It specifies CSARGYWRSSYNEQFF.

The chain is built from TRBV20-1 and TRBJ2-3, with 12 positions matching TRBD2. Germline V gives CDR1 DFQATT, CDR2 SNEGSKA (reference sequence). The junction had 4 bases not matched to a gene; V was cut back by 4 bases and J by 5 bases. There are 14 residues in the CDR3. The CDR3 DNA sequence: TGCAGTGCTACTAGCGGGGGGGCTAGAGATACGCAGTATTTT. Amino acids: CSATSGGARDTQYF.

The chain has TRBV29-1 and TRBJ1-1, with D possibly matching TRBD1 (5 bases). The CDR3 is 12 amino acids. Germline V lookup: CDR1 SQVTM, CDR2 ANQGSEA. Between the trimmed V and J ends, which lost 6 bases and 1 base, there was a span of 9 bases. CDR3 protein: CSVRVWNTEAFF. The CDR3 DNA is TGCAGCGTCAGGGTGTGGAACACTGAAGCTTTCTTT.

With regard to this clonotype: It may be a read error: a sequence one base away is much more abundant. This CDR3 reads CASSFAETEYF. The CDR3 DNA reads as TGTGCCAGCAGTTTTGCTGAGACCGAGTACTTC. V usage is TRBV12-3 or TRBV12-4 and J usage is TRBJ2-5; no firm D call. The CDR3 runs to 11 residues.